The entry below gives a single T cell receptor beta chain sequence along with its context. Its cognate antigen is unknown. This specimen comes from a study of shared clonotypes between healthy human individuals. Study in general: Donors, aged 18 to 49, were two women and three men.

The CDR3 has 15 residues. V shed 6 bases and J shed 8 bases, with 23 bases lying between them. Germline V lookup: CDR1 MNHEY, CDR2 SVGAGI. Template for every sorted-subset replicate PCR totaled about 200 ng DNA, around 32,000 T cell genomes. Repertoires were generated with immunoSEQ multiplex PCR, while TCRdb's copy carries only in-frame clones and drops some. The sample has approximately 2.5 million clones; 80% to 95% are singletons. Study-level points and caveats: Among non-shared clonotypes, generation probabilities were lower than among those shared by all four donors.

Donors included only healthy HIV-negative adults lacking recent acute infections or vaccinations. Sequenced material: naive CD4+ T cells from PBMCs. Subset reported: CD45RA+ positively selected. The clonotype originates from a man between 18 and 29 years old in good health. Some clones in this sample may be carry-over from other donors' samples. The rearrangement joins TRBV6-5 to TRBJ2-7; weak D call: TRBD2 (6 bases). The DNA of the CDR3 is TGTGCCAGCAGCCCATCGGGACTCCTAGCTTTACAGCAGTACTTC. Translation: CASSPSGLLALQQYF.